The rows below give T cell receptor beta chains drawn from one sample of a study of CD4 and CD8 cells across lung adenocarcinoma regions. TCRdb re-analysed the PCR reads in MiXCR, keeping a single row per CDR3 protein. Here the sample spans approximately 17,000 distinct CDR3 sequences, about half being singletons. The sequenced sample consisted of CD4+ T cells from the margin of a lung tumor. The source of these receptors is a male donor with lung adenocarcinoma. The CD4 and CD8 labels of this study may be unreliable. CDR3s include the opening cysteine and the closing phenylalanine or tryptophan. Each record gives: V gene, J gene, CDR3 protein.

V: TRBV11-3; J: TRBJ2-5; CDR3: CASSARDSQETQYF
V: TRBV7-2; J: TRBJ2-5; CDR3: CASSLGGGLQETQYF
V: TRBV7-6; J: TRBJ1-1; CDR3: CASSLSSGNTEAFF
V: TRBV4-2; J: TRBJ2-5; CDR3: CASSQKRADQETQYF
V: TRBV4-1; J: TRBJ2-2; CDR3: CASSQLAGTGELFF
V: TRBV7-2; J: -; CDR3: CGSRGPGAKDTQYF
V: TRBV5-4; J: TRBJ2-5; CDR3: CAGSWGLVEETQYF
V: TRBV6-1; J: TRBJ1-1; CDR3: CASRNGGDQTLNTEAFF
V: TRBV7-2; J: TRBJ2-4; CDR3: CASTRVGGGAQDIQYF
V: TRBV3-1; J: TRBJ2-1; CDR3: CASSRGGRDEQFF
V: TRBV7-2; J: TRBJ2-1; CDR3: CASSRGLSPYNEQFF
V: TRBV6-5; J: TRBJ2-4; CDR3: CASSCPGLGLSAKNIQYF
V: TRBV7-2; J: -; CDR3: CASRKDGDGTQYF
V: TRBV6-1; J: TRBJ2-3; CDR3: CVSREGRGTDTQYF
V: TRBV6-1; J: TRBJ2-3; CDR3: CASSRGREGIQYF
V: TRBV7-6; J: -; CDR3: CASSLRFEGGYEQYF